A selection of T cell receptor beta chains follows, all from one sample in a study of T cells in Graves' hyperthyroidism and ophthalmopathy. Using its own MiXCR run on the multiplex PCR reads, TCRdb lists one record per CDR3 protein. The sample gives over 350,000 distinct CDR3 sequences, roughly 14% of which show up once; roughly an eighth is in the top ten. Material: blood. These receptors were obtained from a man between 18 and 35 years old with Graves' ophthalmopathy. Each CDR3 is given with its conserved first and last residue.

v_gene: TRBV6-5; j_gene: TRBJ1-4; CDR3aa: CASSYQQGAREKLFF
v_gene: TRBV7-9; j_gene: TRBJ2-7; CDR3aa: CASSLAGGWDEQYF
v_gene: TRBV12-3/TRBV12-4; j_gene: TRBJ2-7; CDR3aa: CASSRMTGADYEQYF
v_gene: TRBV19; j_gene: TRBJ2-5; CDR3aa: CASSIRNGGPQTQYF
v_gene: TRBV11-1; j_gene: TRBJ2-7; CDR3aa: CASSSQGGDYEQYF
v_gene: TRBV3-1; j_gene: TRBJ1-2; CDR3aa: CASSVDGTPSSGYTF
v_gene: TRBV25-1; j_gene: TRBJ1-6; CDR3aa: CASSEQGGSSPLHF
v_gene: TRBV7-9; j_gene: TRBJ1-4; CDR3aa: CASSYFNEKLFF
v_gene: TRBV12-3/TRBV12-4; j_gene: TRBJ2-3; CDR3aa: CASSLAWYGSRKGNTDTQYF
v_gene: TRBV15; j_gene: TRBJ1-2; CDR3aa: CATSSRLGALNYGYTF
v_gene: TRBV6-1; j_gene: TRBJ2-7; CDR3aa: CASSRGVASNEQYF
v_gene: TRBV2; j_gene: TRBJ2-1; CDR3aa: CASSEEGLYNEQFF
v_gene: TRBV29-1; j_gene: TRBJ2-7; CDR3aa: CSVEGGQGWAYEQYF
v_gene: TRBV2; j_gene: TRBJ1-2; CDR3aa: CASSELGGYGYTF
v_gene: TRBV5-1; j_gene: TRBJ1-1; CDR3aa: CASSLYGSNTEAFF
v_gene: TRBV3-1; j_gene: TRBJ2-1; CDR3aa: CASSLGLAGVTNNEQFF
v_gene: TRBV25-1; j_gene: TRBJ2-5; CDR3aa: CASSEWAGGVETQYF
v_gene: TRBV18; j_gene: TRBJ2-3; CDR3aa: CASSNRPSGRTDTQYF
v_gene: TRBV5-5; j_gene: TRBJ2-7; CDR3aa: CASNPWPSGSYEQYF
v_gene: TRBV11-2; j_gene: TRBJ2-7; CDR3aa: CASSLDRSAGQYF
v_gene: TRBV20-1; j_gene: TRBJ2-5; CDR3aa: CSARDLEGGQETQYF
v_gene: TRBV20-1; j_gene: TRBJ1-1; CDR3aa: CSAAGYTEAFF